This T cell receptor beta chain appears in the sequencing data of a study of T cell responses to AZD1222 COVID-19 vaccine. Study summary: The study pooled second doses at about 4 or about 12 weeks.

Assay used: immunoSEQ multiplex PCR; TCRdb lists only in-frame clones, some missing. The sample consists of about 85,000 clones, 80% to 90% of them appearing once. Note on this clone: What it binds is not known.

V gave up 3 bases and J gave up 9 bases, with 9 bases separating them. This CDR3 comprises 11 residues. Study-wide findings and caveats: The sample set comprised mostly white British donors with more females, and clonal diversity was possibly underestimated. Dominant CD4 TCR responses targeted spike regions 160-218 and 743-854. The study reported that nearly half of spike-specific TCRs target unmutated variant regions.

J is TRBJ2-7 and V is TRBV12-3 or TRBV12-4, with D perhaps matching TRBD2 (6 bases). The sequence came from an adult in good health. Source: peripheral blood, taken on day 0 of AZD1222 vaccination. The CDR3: CASSLKEGQYF. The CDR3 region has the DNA TGTGCCAGCAGTTTGAAGGAGGGGCAGTACTTC.